The 31 T cell receptor beta chains below were found in one sample sequenced in a study of radiotherapy plus CTLA-4 blockade in lung cancer. Profiled with immunoSEQ multiplex PCR; TCRdb holds only in-frame clones, not every one. The sample holds approximately 110,000 clones; more than 75% are singletons and the top ten take about 3.5%. Sequenced material: peripheral blood, taken from a patient treated with radiotherapy plus ipilimumab. These receptors all stem from a human donor with non-small cell lung cancer that progressed on radiotherapy plus ipilimumab. Some clones in this sample may be carry-over from other donors' samples.

The V gene is TRBV25-1, the J gene TRBJ2-3; D is unclear. The V end was cut by 2 bases, the J end by 2 bases, with 11 bases between. The germline V gene has CDR1 MGHDK and CDR2 SYGVNS. This CDR3 has 15 amino acids. CDR3 sequence: CASSERLRYTDTQYF. Written as DNA, the CDR3 is TGTGCCAGCAGTGAAAGGCTCAGGTACACAGATACGCAGTATTTT.

V gene TRBV19 combines with J gene TRBJ2-7; maybe TRBD2 (5 bases). The ends were cut back, 5 bases at V and 2 bases at J, with 13 bases in the middle. The CDR3 sequence is 14 residues long. Germline CDR1 is LNHDA and CDR2 is SQIVND (reference sequence). Here the CDR3 reads CASSLSSEAYEQYF. CDR3 nucleotide sequence: TGTGCCAGTAGTTTGTCCTCGGAGGCCTACGAGCAGTACTTC.

This rearrangement joins TRBV4-3 to TRBJ2-7; no clear D. Germline V gene sequence: CDR1 LGHNA, CDR2 YSLEER. This CDR3 contains 14 residues. V gave up 0 bases and J gave up 2 bases, with 8 bases separating them. In DNA, the CDR3 is TGCGCCAGCAGCCAAGATCTTGAAACCTACGAGCAGTACTTC. Translating it yields CASSQDLETYEQYF.

V is TRBV4-1 and J is TRBJ1-2; possible D gene TRBD1, 5 bases. CDR1 is MGHRA, CDR2 YSYEKL, per germline. The CDR3 contains 15 residues. The V end was cut by 0 bases, the J end by 4 bases, with 12 bases between. CDR3 DNA sequence: TGCGCCAGCAGCCAAGATTACAGGACGATCTATGGCTACACCTTC. This sequence encodes CASSQDYRTIYGYTF.

The genes are TRBV9 and TRBJ2-1; tentative D call: TRBD1 (5 bases). This CDR3 comprises 15 residues. Germline V gives CDR1 SGDLS, CDR2 YYNGEE. V lost 5 bases and J lost 5, with 17 bases in between. The CDR3 here is CASSLNQLGHNEQFF. In DNA form, the CDR3 reads TGTGCCAGCAGTTTAAACCAGTTGGGGCACAATGAGCAGTTCTTC. Variable domain in full (rest from reference TRBV9 and TRBJ2-1): DSGVTQTPKHLITATGQRVTLRCSPRSGDLSVYWYQQSLDQGLQFLIQYYNGEERAKGNILERFSAQQFPDLHSELNLSSLELGDSALYFCASSLNQLGHNEQFFGPGTRLTVL.

V gene TRBV5-4 combines with J gene TRBJ1-2; 8 bases align to TRBD1. Germline CDR1 and CDR2: SGHNT and YYREEE (reference sequence). The CDR3 totals 16 residues. The V segment lost 4 bases and the J segment 8 bases; nucleotides outside the gene matches: 16. The CDR3 DNA reads TGTGCCAGCAGCGTCCCCCCGGGACAGGCCCTCGGGGGCTACACCTTC. As protein: CASSVPPGQALGGYTF.

J is TRBJ1-1 and V is TRBV29-1; D not resolved. This CDR3 is 14 amino acids long. Trimming pared 4 bases from V and 4 bases from J, leaving 16 bases between. Germline-derived CDR1 and CDR2 are SQVTM and ANQGSEA. CDR3 in amino acids: CSVVEGWTGTEAFF. The CDR3 DNA sequence: TGCAGCGTTGTCGAGGGTTGGACCGGCACTGAAGCTTTCTTT.

The chain joins TRBV20-1 to TRBJ1-5; unclear D gene. The CDR3 sequence is 11 residues long. Trimming left V 5 bases short and J 6 bases short, with 8 bases between. Germline values: CDR1 DFQATT, CDR2 SNEGSKA (reference sequence). CDR3 amino acids: CSASAGQPQHF. CDR3 DNA: TGCAGTGCTTCTGCGGGTCAGCCCCAGCATTTT.

This rearrangement joins TRBV19 to TRBJ1-6, with a possible D match to TRBD1 (5 bases). This CDR3 has 15 amino acids. The V gene's germline CDR1 is LNHDA and CDR2 SQIVND (reference sequence). V shed 7 bases and J shed 7 bases, with 17 bases lying between them. CDR3 nucleotide sequence: TGTGCCAGTACCCAAGGGGTGGCCGGGAATTCACCCCTCCACTTT. The encoded protein is CASTQGVAGNSPLHF.

The chain has TRBV11-3 and TRBJ2-3; the D is unclear. Trimming left V 3 bases short and J 5 bases short, with 3 bases between. The CDR3 length is 11 residues. The germline V gene encodes CDR1 SGHNT and CDR2 YENEEA. CDR3 DNA: TGTGCCAGCAGCTTGGGAGATACGCAGTATTTT. It specifies CASSLGDTQYF.

A few counts support this clone. The chain is built from TRBV9 and TRBJ2-2; TRBD1 agrees at 9 bases. Germline V gene data show CDR1 as SGDLS and CDR2 as YYNGEE. V trimming: 5 bases; J trimming: 5 bases; junction bases outside the gene matches: 4. The CDR3 extends over 14 amino acids. CDR3 coding DNA: TGTGCCAGCAGGGGACAGGGTGGGACCGGGGAGCTGTTTTTT. Translation gives CASRGQGGTGELFF.

This clone was seen a few times. The V and J genes are TRBV7-9 and TRBJ1-2; weak D call: TRBD1 (5 bases). The V gene's germline CDR1 is SEHNR and CDR2 FQNEAQ (reference sequence). CDR3 length: 17 amino acids. V shed 4 bases and J shed 4 bases, with 22 bases lying between them. The CDR3 loop reads CASSSGGVGRTSYGYTF. The CDR3 coding sequence is TGTGCCAGCAGCTCAGGCGGGGTGGGACGGACCTCCTATGGCTACACCTTC.

V usage is TRBV15 and J usage is TRBJ1-2; D unresolved. The length of the CDR3 is 14 residues. CDR1 and CDR2 from the germline V gene are LNHNV and YYDKDF (reference sequence). With 0 bases removed from V and 4 bases from J, the gap between germline ends came to 9 bases. CDR3 coding DNA: TGTGCCACCAGCAGAGACCCGGAGGGCTATGGCTACACCTTC. The encoded protein is CATSRDPEGYGYTF.

This chain uses TRBV6-6 with TRBJ2-7, with D unresolved. The CDR3 spans 13 residues. Germline-derived CDR1 and CDR2 are MNHNY and SVGAGI (reference sequence). The germline V and J ends were trimmed by 0 bases and 4 bases, with 7 bases remaining between them. For the CDR3, the DNA is TGTGCCAGCAGTTACTCGGTCGAATACGAGCAGTACTTC. Encoded protein: CASSYSVEYEQYF.

The chain is built from TRBV30 and TRBJ2-1, with D perhaps matching TRBD1 (5 bases). Trimming took 0 bases from V and 15 from J, leaving 18 bases between them. The CDR3 is made up of 13 amino acids. Per germline, CDR1 GTSNPN and CDR2 SVGIG (reference sequence). The CDR3 DNA follows: TGTGCCTGGAGTGTAGGGGCGTATGCAAGCCGGTTCTTC. Its protein product is CAWSVGAYASRFF.

Turning to this clone: This CDR3 is also generated by other DNA sequences in the sample. This rearrangement joins TRBV7-6 to TRBJ2-2, with 8 bases matching TRBD1. This CDR3 has 16 residues. Germline V lookup: CDR1 SGHVS, CDR2 FNYEAQ. Unmatched junction bases numbered 3, after V lost 1 base and J lost 2 bases. CDR3 coding DNA: TGTGCCAGCAGCTTAGAGACAGGGGCAAACACCGGGGAGCTGTTTTTT. Protein sequence: CASSLETGANTGELFF.

The chain is built from TRBV4-3 and TRBJ1-5; D is unresolved. Trimming took 1 base from V and 6 from J, leaving 7 bases between them. The CDR3 extends over 13 amino acids. Germline V lookup: CDR1 LGHNA, CDR2 YSLEER. CDR3 in DNA: TGCGCCAGCAGCCAAGGACTTGGTCAGCCCCAGCATTTT. As protein: CASSQGLGQPQHF.

The chain recombines TRBV5-4 with TRBJ1-1; tentatively, D is TRBD1 (6 bases). V shed 0 bases and J shed 5 bases, with 17 bases lying between them. The CDR3 consists of 16 residues. CDR1 is SGHNT and CDR2 is YYREEE in the germline V gene (reference sequence). This chain's CDR3 is CASSLALGGAGTEAFF. For the CDR3, the DNA is TGTGCCAGCAGCTTGGCCTTGGGGGGCGCGGGGACTGAAGCTTTCTTT. The full variable domain, its missing parts supplied by reference TRBV5-4 and TRBJ1-1, is ETGVTQSPTHLIKTRGQQVTLRCSSQSGHNTVSWYQQALGQGPQFIFQYYREEENGRGNFPPRFSGLQFPNYSSELNVNALELDDSALYLCASSLALGGAGTEAFFGQGTRLTVV.

The V and J genes are TRBV19 and TRBJ2-7; 13 bases map to TRBD2. The CDR3 covers 18 residues. The ends lost 4 bases at V and 3 bases at J; junction bases unmatched: 12. The germline gives CDR1 LNHDA, CDR2 SQIVND (reference sequence). In DNA form, the CDR3 reads TGTGCCAGTAGTAGTCTCTCCCCGGGACTAGCGGGGTACTACGAGCAGTACTTC. Its translation: CASSSLSPGLAGYYEQYF.

The rearrangement links TRBV6-1 to TRBJ1-5; D not certain. Germline values: CDR1 MNHNS, CDR2 SASEGT. The CDR3 loop spans 14 amino acids. Between the trimmed V and J ends, which lost 7 bases and 3 bases, there was a span of 13 bases. Here the CDR3 DNA reads TGTGCCAGCAATACGCCAGCCATCAATCAGCCCCAGCATTTT. Protein sequence: CASNTPAINQPQHF.

This rearrangement joins TRBV7-9 to TRBJ2-7; possible D gene TRBD1, 6 bases. Germline assignment: CDR1 SEHNR and CDR2 FQNEAQ (reference sequence). Trimming stripped 1 base from V and 5 bases from J, with 9 bases between. This CDR3 region has 13 residues. This CDR3 is CASSLGRQDEQYF. CDR3 bases: TGTGCCAGCAGCTTAGGGCGACAGGACGAGCAGTACTTC. The variable domain in full, completed from reference TRBV7-9 and TRBJ2-7, reads DTGVSQNPRHKITKRGQNVTFRCDPISEHNRLYWYRQTLGQGPEFLTYFQNEAQLEKSRLLSDRFSAERPKGSFSTLEIQRTEQGDSAMYLCASSLGRQDEQYFGPGTRLTVT.

The V gene is TRBV19, the J gene TRBJ2-7, with a tentative D call TRBD2 (5 bases). This CDR3 has 17 amino acids. Germline V gene sequence: CDR1 LNHDA, CDR2 SQIVND (reference sequence). Trimming stripped 2 bases from V and 0 bases from J, with 17 bases between. CDR3 in DNA: TGTGCCAGTAGTATAAGGTCTTCGGGGTCCTACTCCTACGAGCAGTACTTC. This sequence encodes CASSIRSSGSYSYEQYF.

The J gene is TRBJ2-3, the V gene TRBV7-3, with 10 bases lining up with TRBD2. The CDR3 has 15 amino acids. Germline lookup yields CDR1 SGHTA and CDR2 FQGTGA. The ends lost 4 bases at V and 1 base at J; junction bases unmatched: 2. The CDR3 is CASSSTSGRTDTQYF. In DNA, the CDR3 is TGTGCCAGCAGCTCGACTAGCGGGCGCACAGATACGCAGTATTTT.

V gene TRBV7-2 combines with J gene TRBJ2-2; 7 nucleotides line up with TRBD2. After removal of 3 bases from V and 6 bases from J, the junction contained 4 bases not matched to a gene. This CDR3 region has 14 residues. Germline V gives CDR1 SGHTA, CDR2 FQGNSA. CDR3: CASSFPGLAGELFF. CDR3 DNA sequence: TGTGCCAGCAGCTTTCCCGGACTAGCCGGGGAGCTGTTTTTT.

The J gene is TRBJ1-6, the V gene TRBV19; 8 bases line up with TRBD1. The CDR3 extends over 15 amino acids. Trimming removed 5 bases from V and 10 bases from J; junction bases left unmatched: 10. Germline V gene lookup returns CDR1 LNHDA and CDR2 SQIVND (reference sequence). CDR3 bases: TGTGCCAGTAGTTTACAGGGGGGAATGGAGTCACCCCTCCACTTT. It specifies CASSLQGGMESPLHF.

In nucleotides, the CDR3 is TGTGCCAGCAGTTACCGCGGACAGGCCAACTATGGCTACACCTTC. Translated, it gives CASSYRGQANYGYTF. V is TRBV7-2 and J is TRBJ1-2; 7 bases agree with TRBD1. CDR1 and CDR2 from the germline V gene are SGHTA and FQGNSA. The junction had 9 bases not matched to a gene; V was cut back by 6 bases and J by 2 bases. This CDR3 has 15 amino acids.

This sequence joins TRBV14 and TRBJ1-1, with D maybe TRBD1 (5 bases). With 5 bases removed from V and 4 bases from J, the gap between germline ends came to 11 bases. From germline, CDR1 is SGHDN and CDR2 FVKESK. This CDR3 contains 13 residues. The CDR3 coding sequence is TGTGCCAGCAGCATGACAGCTGGCACTGAAGCTTTCTTT. Its translation: CASSMTAGTEAFF.

The chain is built from TRBV14 and TRBJ1-2, with unresolved D. CDR1 and CDR2 (germline): SGHDN, FVKESK. CDR3 size: 13 residues. Trimming shortened V by 2 bases and J by 5 bases, and 9 bases separated the two germline ends. CDR3 protein: CASSQSPGYGYTF. In DNA form, the CDR3 reads TGTGCCAGCAGCCAATCTCCCGGGTATGGCTACACCTTC.

The chain is built from TRBV5-1 and TRBJ2-1; a weak D match, TRBD2 (5 bases). This CDR3 has 15 residues. Germline V lookup: CDR1 SGHRS, CDR2 YFSETQ. V was trimmed by 4 bases and J by 5 bases, leaving 16 bases between them. The DNA for the CDR3 is TGCGCCAGCAGCCTGTCCCCGGGGTCGGACAATGAGCAGTTCTTC. Amino acids: CASSLSPGSDNEQFF.

This chain joins TRBV6-1 and TRBJ1-1; no clear D. Germline CDR1 MNHNS, CDR2 SASEGT. The germline V and J ends were trimmed by 5 bases and 1 base, with 11 bases remaining between them. This CDR3 region has 14 residues. The CDR3 DNA sequence: TGTGCCAGCAGTCACGGGGAGGAGAACACTGAAGCTTTCTTT. Translating it yields CASSHGEENTEAFF.

The V call is TRBV15, the J call TRBJ2-4; D gene uncertain. CDR1 and CDR2 from the germline V gene are LNHNV and YYDKDF (reference sequence). The CDR3 is 15 residues long. Trimming pared 1 base from V and 1 base from J, leaving 8 bases between. CDR3: CATSRGEAAKNIQYF. The CDR3 DNA sequence: TGTGCCACCAGCAGAGGAGAAGCGGCCAAAAACATTCAGTACTTC. Full variable domain (outside the CDR3, taken from reference TRBV15 and TRBJ2-4): DAMVIQNPRYQVTQFGKPVTLSCSQTLNHNVMYWYQQKSSQAPKLLFHYYDKDFNNEADTPDNFQSRRPNTSFCFLDIRSPGLGDTAMYLCATSRGEAAKNIQYFGAGTRLSVL.